The 2 T cell receptor delta chains below come from one sample, sequenced in a study of Vδ1+ human thymocytes. Extracted RNA was reverse transcribed into cDNA. CDR3 amplicons came from multiplex PCR with pooled V-gene forward and constant-region reverse primers. TCRdb re-called the multiplex PCR reads through CATT. The sample lists tens of thousands of delta-chain clones, about 16% occurring once. Notes on the study in general: Highly polyclonal TRG and TRD repertoires with Gaussian CDR3 length distributions appeared in thymus.

What these receptors recognize is not known. What was sequenced was Vdelta1+ gamma-delta thymocytes from the thymus. Subset specified: FACS-sorted CD3+ TCRalphabeta- TCRVdelta1+ TCRVdelta2- thymocytes. These receptors all stem from a girl less than two years old who had congenital heart surgery.

This chain connects TRDV1 to TRDJ1; 9 nucleotides match TRDD3. The V gene end was trimmed by 5 bases and the J gene end by 5 bases; junction bases not matched to a gene: 24. The CDR3 runs to 20 residues. CDR1 is TSWWSYY and CDR2 is QGS in the germline V gene. The CDR3 coding sequence is TGTGCTCTTGGGAAAATATTCCGGGCCTACTGGGGGACTTTTTCAGATAAACTCATCTTT. This codes for CALGKIFRAYWGTFSDKLIF.

The chain joins TRDV1 to TRDJ1; unclear D gene. V lost 0 bases and J 3 bases, leaving 17 bases between the germline ends. The V gene's germline CDR1 is TSWWSYY and CDR2 QGS. The CDR3 is 17 amino acids. In nucleotides, the CDR3 is TGTGCTCTTGGGGAACTAGCCCTCCCCCTCCGGGCCGATAAACTCATCTTT. It encodes CALGELALPLRADKLIF.